This T cell receptor beta chain was observed in a study of blood T cell repertoires in COVID-19. Per the original methods: Cell counts per sample came from amplifying reference gene primers. Some clones are missing from TCRdb's copy, which holds only in-frame ones; the method was immunoSEQ multiplex PCR. For V, J and clone size, that table is used; D and trimming come from the DNA. The data contain roughly 250,000 clones, approximately 88% of them singletons. Germline CDR1 reads SGDLS; CDR2 reads YYNGEE. The CDR3 covers 16 residues. J gave up 7 bases and V 1 base, and 7 bases lay outside the gene matches.

The sequenced sample consisted of peripheral blood. This chain connects TRBV9 to TRBJ2-2, with 10 bases matching TRBD2. The source is a young woman with acute or convalescent COVID-19. The chain's CDR3 is CASSVLAGVYGGELFF. Here the CDR3 DNA reads TGTGCCAGCAGCGTACTAGCGGGAGTTTATGGCGGGGAGCTGTTTTTT.